The clone carrying this T cell receptor (beta chain) has only one observation. The CDR3 spans 13 residues. V gave up 1 base and J gave up 6 bases, with 9 bases separating them. In germline, CDR1 is KGHDR, CDR2 SFDVKD. The data originate from a study of T-cell memory formation after mild COVID-19. Using its own MiXCR run on the 5' RACE reads, TCRdb lists one record per CDR3 protein. The sample lists 400,000 to 500,000 distinct CDR3 sequences, 20% seen once, with about 8.8% in the top ten. The receptor comes from an adult woman who had mild COVID-19 (a few samples of this study predate the infection). Cell type and time point are not known. The gene calls are TRBV24-1 and TRBJ2-7; D possibly uses TRBD1 or TRBD2 (5 bases each). The sequenced sample consisted of PBMCs or a T cell subset sorted from them (not recorded which). The DNA of the CDR3 is TGTGCCACCAGTGATTTTGGGGGTGGCGAGCAGTACTTC. This encodes CATSDFGGGEQYF.